This TCR beta chain derives from a study of cytomegalovirus exposure and HLA in healthy donors. Background on the study: Around 180 million T cells yielded roughly 120 million unique TCR beta sequences in earlier analysis. Membership in the Caucasian-associated ancestry cluster was found for 75% to 85% of roughly 360 genotyped donors.

This clone was counted a few times. As yet, its antigen is unknown. The primer mix had 60 Vbeta and 13 Jbeta primers. Method: immunoSEQ multiplex PCR; TCRdb's copy keeps in-frame clones and lacks some. Of more than 110,000 clones in the sample, approximately 80% are singletons; the top ten hold approximately 5%. CDR3 size: 13 residues. With 8 bases clipped from V and 8 bases from J, the junction kept 10 bases outside the gene matches. Per the germline V gene, CDR1 is SGHRS and CDR2 is YFSETQ. Notes on the study in general: Beyond CMV serostatus, there was no information to go on about immune exposure.

The rearrangement joins TRBV5-1 to TRBJ1-2; TRBD1 matches 9 bases. The receptor was isolated from a woman aged 45-65 years in good health and CMV-seronegative. The sample taken for sequencing was PBMCs. Here the CDR3 DNA reads TGCGCCAGTGGGGGGACAGGGTTAGAAGGCTACACCTTC. It encodes CASGGTGLEGYTF.